This record covers a single T cell receptor (beta chain). Its antigen is as yet unknown. The entry originates in a study of cytomegalovirus exposure and HLA in healthy donors. Across the whole study: A prior analysis found 117 million unique TCR beta sequences from around 190 million T cells.

The study's findings and limits: Published work reported that the classifier diagnosed cytomegalovirus status with high specificity and sensitivity. Earlier analysis found most TCR beta V segments productive about 90% or about 30% of the time. Cytomegalovirus association was assigned to 150 to 200 TCR beta chains.

CDR1 and CDR2 from the germline V gene are MNHEY and SVGAGI. V shed 5 bases and J 2 bases; nucleotides not matched to a gene: 5. This CDR3 region has 15 residues. 13 Jbeta primers and 60 Vbeta primers were used for the PCR. Using immunoSEQ multiplex PCR, the repertoire was profiled, and TCRdb retains in-frame clones only, with some absent. In total, the table holds around 45,000 clones. This sequence joins TRBV6-5 and TRBJ2-7; 11 bases agree with TRBD1. The clonotype originates from a woman under 40 in good health and CMV-seronegative. Specimen: PBMCs. Written as DNA, the CDR3 is TGTGCCAGCAGTCCAGGGACAGGGGGAGCCTACGAGCAGTACTTC. Protein: CASSPGTGGAYEQYF.